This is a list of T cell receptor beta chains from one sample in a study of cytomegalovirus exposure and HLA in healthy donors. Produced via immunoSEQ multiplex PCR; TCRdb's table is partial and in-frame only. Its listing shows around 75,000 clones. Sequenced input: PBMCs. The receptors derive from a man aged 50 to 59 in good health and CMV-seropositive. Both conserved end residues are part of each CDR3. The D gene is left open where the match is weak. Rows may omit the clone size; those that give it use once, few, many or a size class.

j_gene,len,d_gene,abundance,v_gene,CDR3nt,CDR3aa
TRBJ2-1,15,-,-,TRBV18,TGTGCCAGCTCCCAACCCAGTTCTAGGGGCAATGAGCAGTTCTTC,CASSQPSSRGNEQFF
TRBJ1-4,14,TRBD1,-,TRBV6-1,TGTGCCAGCAATCGGGACAGGGAGAGTGAAAAACTGTTTTTT,CASNRDRESEKLFF
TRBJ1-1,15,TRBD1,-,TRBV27,TGTGCCAGCAGTACCTCCGGACAGGGAGTAACTGAAGCTTTCTTT,CASSTSGQGVTEAFF
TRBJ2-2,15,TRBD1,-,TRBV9,TGTGCCAGCAGCGTAGGCACAGGGGGGACCGGGGAGCTGTTTTTT,CASSVGTGGTGELFF
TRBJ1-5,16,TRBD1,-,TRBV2,TGTGCCAGCAGTGGAGCGACAGGGCTTAACAATCAGCCCCAGCATTTT,CASSGATGLNNQPQHF
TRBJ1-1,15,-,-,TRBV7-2,TGTGCCAGCAGCCTAGTGCAGTTCCCGAACACTGAAGCTTTCTTT,CASSLVQFPNTEAFF
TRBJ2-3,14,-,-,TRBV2,TGTGCCAGCAGTGTAGTCACTGTAGCCCCTGAAAAGTATTTT,CASSVVTVAPEKYF
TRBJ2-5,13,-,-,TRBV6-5,TGTGCCAGCAGTCCGACACCCGAGAAGGCCCAGTACTTC,CASSPTPEKAQYF
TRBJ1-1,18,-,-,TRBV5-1,TGCGCCAGCAGCTTGGTCTGGGCAGGGAATGGAAGGAACACTGAAGCTTTCTTT,CASSLVWAGNGRNTEAFF
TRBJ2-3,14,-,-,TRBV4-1,TGCGCCAGCAGCCAAGACAGGGTCACGGATACGCAGTATTTT,CASSQDRVTDTQYF
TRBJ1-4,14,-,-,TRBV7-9,TGTGCCAGCAGCTCCGGGGGAACGGGGGAAAAACTGTTTTTT,CASSSGGTGEKLFF
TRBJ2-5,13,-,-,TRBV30,TGTGCCTGGAGTTCAGGTGATCGGGAGACCCAGTACTTC,CAWSSGDRETQYF
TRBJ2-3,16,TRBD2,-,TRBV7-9,TGTGCCAGCAGCCACTGGCTAGCGGAGAATTCAGATACGCAGTATTTT,CASSHWLAENSDTQYF
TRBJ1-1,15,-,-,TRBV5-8,TGTGCCAGCAGCTTGAGGACGACAGGCGTTTCTGAAGCTTTCTTT,CASSLRTTGVSEAFF
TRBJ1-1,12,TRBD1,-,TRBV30,TGTGCCTTACAGGGGATGGGAACTGAAGCTTTCTTT,CALQGMGTEAFF
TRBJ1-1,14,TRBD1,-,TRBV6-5,TGTGCCAGCAGTTACGGGACAGGGTCCACTGAAGCTTTCTTT,CASSYGTGSTEAFF
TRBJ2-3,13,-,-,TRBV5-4,TGTGCCAGCAGCTTGGCCAATACAGATACGCAGTATTTT,CASSLANTDTQYF
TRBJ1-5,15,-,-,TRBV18,TGTGCCAGCTCACCCTCGTACAGCCCGAATAAGCCCCAGCATTTT,CASSPSYSPNKPQHF
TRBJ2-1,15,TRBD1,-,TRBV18,TGTGCCAGCTCAGGACAGGGAGTTCTTTACAATGAGCAGTTCTTC,CASSGQGVLYNEQFF
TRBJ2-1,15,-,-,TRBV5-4,TGTGCCAGCAGCCTCCCCGGAGGGTGGAGCAATGAGCAGTTCTTC,CASSLPGGWSNEQFF
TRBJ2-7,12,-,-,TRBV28,TGTGCCAGCGCGTCTAGCTCCTACGAGCAGTACTTC,CASASSSYEQYF
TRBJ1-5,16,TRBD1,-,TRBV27,TGTGCCAGCAGTCCCATCAGGGGGCAGGGCAATCAGCCCCAGCATTTT,CASSPIRGQGNQPQHF
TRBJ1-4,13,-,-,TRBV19,TGTGCCAGCGCGGGACGCTCAGGGGAAAAACTGTTTTTT,CASAGRSGEKLFF
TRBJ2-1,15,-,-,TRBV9,TGTGCCAGCAGCCCTAGTGGCGGTGCCTACAATGAGCAGTTCTTC,CASSPSGGAYNEQFF
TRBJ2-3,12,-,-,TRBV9,TGTGCCAGCAGCTCATTCACAGATACGCAGTATTTT,CASSSFTDTQYF
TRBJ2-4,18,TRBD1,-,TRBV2,TGTGCCAGCACCTACCGGGACAGGGGGCTGTTGGGCAAAAACATTCAGTACTTC,CASTYRDRGLLGKNIQYF
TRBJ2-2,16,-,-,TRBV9,TGTGCCAGCAGCAATAGGGGGGGGCCGAACACCGGGGAGCTGTTTTTT,CASSNRGGPNTGELFF
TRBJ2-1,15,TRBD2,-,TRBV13,TGTGCCAGCAGCCCAAAGACTAGCGGGAGGGATGAGCAGTTCTTC,CASSPKTSGRDEQFF
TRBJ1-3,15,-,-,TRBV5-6,TGTGCCAGCAGCTTGGGGCAGGCCTCTGGAAACACCATATATTTT,CASSLGQASGNTIYF
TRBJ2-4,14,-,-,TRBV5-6,TGTGCCAGCAGCAGGCCCGGGGCCAAAAACATTCAGTACTTC,CASSRPGAKNIQYF
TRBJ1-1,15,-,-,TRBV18,TGTGCCAGCTCACCCCGAAATCAACCGGACAGCCAAGCTTTCTTT,CASSPRNQPDSQAFF
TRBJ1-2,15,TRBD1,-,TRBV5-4,TGTGCCAGCAGCCGCTGGGACAGGGGTGGAGGAGGCTACACCTTC,CASSRWDRGGGGYTF
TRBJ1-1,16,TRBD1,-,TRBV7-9,TGTGCCAGCAGCCCCTCGGGACAGGGATACGGCACTGAAGCTTTCTTT,CASSPSGQGYGTEAFF
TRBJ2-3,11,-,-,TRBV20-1,TGCAGCGCTGCGGGCGCGGATACGCAGTATTTT,CSAAGADTQYF
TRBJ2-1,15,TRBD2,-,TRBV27,TGTGCCAGCAGTTCCCGGGCTAGCGGTGGAAATGAGCAGTTCTTC,CASSSRASGGNEQFF
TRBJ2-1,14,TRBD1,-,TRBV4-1,TGCGCCAGCAGCCAAGCACCGACAGGGGTTGAGCAGTTCTTC,CASSQAPTGVEQFF
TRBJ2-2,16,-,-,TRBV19,TGTGCCAGTAGTATCGGTAACCCTGCGAACACCGGGGAGCTGTTTTTT,CASSIGNPANTGELFF
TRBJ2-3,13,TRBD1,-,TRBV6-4,TGTGCCAGCAGTGGGGGACAGGGGGATACGCAGTATTTT,CASSGGQGDTQYF
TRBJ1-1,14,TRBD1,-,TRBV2,TGTGCCAGCAGGGCCGGGACAGAATACACTGAAGCTTTCTTT,CASRAGTEYTEAFF
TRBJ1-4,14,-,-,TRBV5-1,TGCGCCAGCAGCTTCGGGGGGCTGGGTGAAAAACTGTTTTTT,CASSFGGLGEKLFF
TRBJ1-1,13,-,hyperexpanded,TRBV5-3,TGTGCCAGAAGCCGGGGAGGAACCACTGAAGCTTTCTTT,CARSRGGTTEAFF
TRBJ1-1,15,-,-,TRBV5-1,TGCGCCAGCAGCTTGACAGGGTCCCCGGACACTGAAGCTTTCTTT,CASSLTGSPDTEAFF
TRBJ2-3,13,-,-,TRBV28,TGTGCCAGCAGTTTATACAGGGAAGATACGCAGTATTTT,CASSLYREDTQYF
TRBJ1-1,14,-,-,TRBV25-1,TGTGCCAGCAGTGAAGTAAGGGGTCAGGCTGAAGCTTTCTTT,CASSEVRGQAEAFF
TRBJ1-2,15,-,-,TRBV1,TGCACCAGCAGTCCCGACAGGAGCCTTAACTATGGCTACACCTTC,CTSSPDRSLNYGYTF
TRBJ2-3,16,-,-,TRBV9,TGTGCCAGCAGCGTAGGAGGCAGCACATCCACAGATACGCAGTATTTT,CASSVGGSTSTDTQYF
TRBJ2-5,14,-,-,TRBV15,TGTGCCACCAGCAGAGGGGGAGCCCGGGAGACCCAGTACTTC,CATSRGGARETQYF
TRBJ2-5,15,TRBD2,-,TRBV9,TGTGCCAGCAGCGTGGGGACTAGCGGGAGGGAGACCCAGTACTTC,CASSVGTSGRETQYF
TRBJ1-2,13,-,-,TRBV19,TGTGCCAGTAGTACCCCCGGGGTCGGTGGCTACACCTTC,CASSTPGVGGYTF
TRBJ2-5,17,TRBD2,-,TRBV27,TGTGCCAGCAGTCCCTGGACTAGCGGGAGGAGAGGGGAGACCCAGTACTTC,CASSPWTSGRRGETQYF
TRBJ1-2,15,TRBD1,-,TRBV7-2,TGTGCCAGCAGCTCGAACACAGGGGCTAACTATGGCTACACCTTC,CASSSNTGANYGYTF